These 4 T cell receptor beta chains originate from one sample sequenced in a study of cytomegalovirus exposure and HLA in healthy donors. Primers: 60 Vbeta forward and 13 Jbeta reverse. TCRdb's table, derived via immunoSEQ multiplex PCR, lists solely in-frame clones and lacks some. Here the sample spans 90,000 to 150,000 clones, 70% to 85% being singletons. The material sequenced was PBMCs. All receptors come from a man over 45 in good health and CMV-seropositive.

CDR3 bases: TGTGCCAGCAGCAGAGGGGGCCTCGGGTTTGTCGGGGAGCTGTTTTTT. Translated: CASSRGGLGFVGELFF. The chain recombines TRBV7-2 with TRBJ2-2; 7 bases fit TRBD1. The CDR3 spans 16 residues. V lost 5 bases and J lost 7; bases outside the gene matches: 13. Per the germline V gene, CDR1 is SGHTA and CDR2 is FQGNSA. Together with reference TRBV7-2 and TRBJ2-2, the CDR3 gives the full variable domain: GAGVSQSPSNKVTEKGKDVELRCDPISGHTALYWYRQSLGQGLEFLIYFQGNSAPDKSGLPSDRFSAERTGGSVSTLTIQRTQQEDSAVYLCASSRGGLGFVGELFFGEGSRLTVL.

This sequence joins TRBV7-9 and TRBJ2-7, with a weak D call TRBD1 (6 bases). CDR3 length equals 14 residues. Trimming left V 6 bases short and J 6 bases short, with 18 bases between. The germline V gene has CDR1 SEHNR and CDR2 FQNEAQ (reference sequence). The CDR3 reads CASSLTQGRSEQYF. CDR3 bases: TGTGCCAGCAGTTTAACTCAGGGGCGGAGCGAGCAGTACTTC.

This clone has a handful of counts. The chain carries TRBV7-2 and TRBJ1-1; 8 bases match TRBD1. There are 15 residues in the CDR3. Germline V gene data show CDR1 as SGHTA and CDR2 as FQGNSA. V trimming: 6 bases; J trimming: 5 bases; junction bases outside the gene matches: 11. The CDR3 region has the DNA TGTGCCAGCAGTCGAGGACAGGGTGGGTGGACTGAAGCTTTCTTT. Translating gives CASSRGQGGWTEAFF.

The chain employs TRBV6-5 and TRBJ2-7, with D possibly TRBD1 on 6 matching bases. The CDR3 spans 11 residues. CDR1 and CDR2 (germline): MNHEY, SVGAGI. Trimming took 7 bases from V and 5 from J, leaving 9 bases between them. The CDR3 DNA follows: TGTGCCAGCAAAGACAGGAACGAGCAGTACTTC. It codes for CASKDRNEQYF.